This T cell receptor (beta chain) is from a study of OX40 agonist ivuxolimab in advanced cancers. Study information: Two cutaneous melanoma patients and one hepatocellular carcinoma patient, three in all, had partial responses.

V shed 3 bases and J 6 bases; nucleotides not matched to a gene: 5. This CDR3 region has 15 residues. Per the germline V gene, CDR1 is LNHNV and CDR2 is YYDKDF (reference sequence). Study-wide points: Certain nonresponders additionally had low normalized T-cell clonal expansion. Relative to CD4+, CD8+ T cells held more expanded clones on average.

A word on this clone: Its antigen is still unknown.

Libraries were prepared by immunoSEQ multiplex PCR; TCRdb keeps only in-frame clonotypes and omits some of them. Here the sample spans about 110,000 clones, 85% to 95% being singletons. Sequencing used CD4+ or CD8+ T cells sorted from blood, obtained in a trial of the OX40 agonist ivuxolimab. The V gene is TRBV15, the J gene TRBJ2-7; 13 bases fit TRBD2. The sequence derives from an adult with an advanced solid tumor such as melanoma, head and neck, liver or kidney cancer. The CDR3 DNA reads TGTGCCACCAGCAGGGGGACTAGCGGGAATATCGAGCAGTACTTC. Protein product: CATSRGTSGNIEQYF.